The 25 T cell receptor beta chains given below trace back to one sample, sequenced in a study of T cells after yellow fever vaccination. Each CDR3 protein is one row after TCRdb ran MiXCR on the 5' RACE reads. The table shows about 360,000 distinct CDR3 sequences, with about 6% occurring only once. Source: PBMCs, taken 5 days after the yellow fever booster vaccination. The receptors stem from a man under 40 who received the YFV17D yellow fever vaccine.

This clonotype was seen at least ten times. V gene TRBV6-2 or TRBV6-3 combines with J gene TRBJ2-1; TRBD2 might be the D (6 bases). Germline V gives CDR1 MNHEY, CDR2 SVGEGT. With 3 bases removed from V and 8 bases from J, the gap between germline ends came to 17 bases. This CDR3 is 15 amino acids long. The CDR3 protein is CASSYFAGNLDEQFF. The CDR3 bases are TGTGCCAGCAGTTATTTTGCGGGAAATTTAGATGAGCAGTTCTTC.

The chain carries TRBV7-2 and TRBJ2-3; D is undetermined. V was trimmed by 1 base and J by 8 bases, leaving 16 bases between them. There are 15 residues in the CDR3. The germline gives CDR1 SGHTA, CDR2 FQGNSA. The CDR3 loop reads CASSLGPTARTTQYF. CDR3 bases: TGTGCCAGCAGCTTAGGCCCTACGGCCCGTACTACGCAGTATTTT.

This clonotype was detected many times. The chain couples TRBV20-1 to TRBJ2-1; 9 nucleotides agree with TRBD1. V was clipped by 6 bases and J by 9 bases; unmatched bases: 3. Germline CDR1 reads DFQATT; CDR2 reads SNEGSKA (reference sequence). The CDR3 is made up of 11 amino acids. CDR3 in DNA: TGCAGTGCCGGGACAGGGTTTGAGCAGTTCTTC. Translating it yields CSAGTGFEQFF.

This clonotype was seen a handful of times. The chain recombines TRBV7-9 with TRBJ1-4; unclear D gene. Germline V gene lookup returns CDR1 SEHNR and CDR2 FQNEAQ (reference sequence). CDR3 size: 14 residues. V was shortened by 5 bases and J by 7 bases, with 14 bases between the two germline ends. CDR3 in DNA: TGTGCCAGCAGCCGCCTTTTGCTTGGTGAAAAACTGTTTTTT. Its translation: CASSRLLLGEKLFF. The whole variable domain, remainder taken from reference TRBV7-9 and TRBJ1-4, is DTGVSQNPRHKITKRGQNVTFRCDPISEHNRLYWYRQTLGQGPEFLTYFQNEAQLEKSRLLSDRFSAERPKGSFSTLEIQRTEQGDSAMYLCASSRLLLGEKLFFGSGTQLSVL.

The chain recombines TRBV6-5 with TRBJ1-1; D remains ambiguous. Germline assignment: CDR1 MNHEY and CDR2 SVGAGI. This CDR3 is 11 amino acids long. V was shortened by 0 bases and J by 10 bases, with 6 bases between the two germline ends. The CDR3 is CASSYSNRAFF. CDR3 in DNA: TGTGCCAGCAGTTACTCGAATCGAGCTTTCTTT.

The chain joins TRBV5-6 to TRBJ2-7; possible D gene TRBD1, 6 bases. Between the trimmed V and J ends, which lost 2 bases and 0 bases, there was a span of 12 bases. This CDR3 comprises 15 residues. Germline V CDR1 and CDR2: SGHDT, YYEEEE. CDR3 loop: CASSLGQLISYEQYF. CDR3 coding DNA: TGTGCCAGCAGCTTAGGACAGCTCATCTCCTACGAGCAGTACTTC.

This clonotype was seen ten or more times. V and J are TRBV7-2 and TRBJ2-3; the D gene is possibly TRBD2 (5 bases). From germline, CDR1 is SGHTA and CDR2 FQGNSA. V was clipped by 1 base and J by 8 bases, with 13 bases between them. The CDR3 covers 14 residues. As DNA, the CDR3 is TGTGCCAGCAGCTTAGATAGGACGGCGGGTACGCAGTATTTT. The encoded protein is CASSLDRTAGTQYF.

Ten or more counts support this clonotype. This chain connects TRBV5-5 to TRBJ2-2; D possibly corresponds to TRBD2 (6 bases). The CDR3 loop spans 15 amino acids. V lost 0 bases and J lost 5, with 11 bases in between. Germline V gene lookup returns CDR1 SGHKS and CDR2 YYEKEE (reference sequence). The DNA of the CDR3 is TGTGCCAGCAGCTTGGTGGGCCGGGGGACCGGGGAGCTGTTTTTT. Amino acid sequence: CASSLVGRGTGELFF.

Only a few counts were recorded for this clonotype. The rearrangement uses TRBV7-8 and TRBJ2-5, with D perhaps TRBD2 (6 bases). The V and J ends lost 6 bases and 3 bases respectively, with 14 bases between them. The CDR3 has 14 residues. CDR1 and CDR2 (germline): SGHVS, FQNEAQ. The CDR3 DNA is TGTGCCAGCAGACTAGCTCTATTAGAAGAGACCCAGTACTTC. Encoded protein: CASRLALLEETQYF.

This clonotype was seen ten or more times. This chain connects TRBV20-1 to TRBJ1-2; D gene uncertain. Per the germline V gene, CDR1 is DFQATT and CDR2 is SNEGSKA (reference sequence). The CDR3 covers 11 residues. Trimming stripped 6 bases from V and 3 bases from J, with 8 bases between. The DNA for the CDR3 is TGCAGTGCCCGTGAATACTATGGCTACACCTTC. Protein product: CSAREYYGYTF.

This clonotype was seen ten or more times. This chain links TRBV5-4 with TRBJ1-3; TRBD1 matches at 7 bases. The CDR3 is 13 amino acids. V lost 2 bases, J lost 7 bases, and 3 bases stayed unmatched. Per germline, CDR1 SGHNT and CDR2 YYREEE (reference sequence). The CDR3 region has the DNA TGTGCCAGCAGCTTCGGGACAGAGAACACCATATATTTT. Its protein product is CASSFGTENTIYF.

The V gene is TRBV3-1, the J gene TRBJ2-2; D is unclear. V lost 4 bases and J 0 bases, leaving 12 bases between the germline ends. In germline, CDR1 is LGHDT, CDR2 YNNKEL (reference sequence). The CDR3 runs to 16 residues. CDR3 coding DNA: TGTGCCAGCAGCCCACGACGCAGAACGAACACCGGGGAGCTGTTTTTT. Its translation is CASSPRRRTNTGELFF.

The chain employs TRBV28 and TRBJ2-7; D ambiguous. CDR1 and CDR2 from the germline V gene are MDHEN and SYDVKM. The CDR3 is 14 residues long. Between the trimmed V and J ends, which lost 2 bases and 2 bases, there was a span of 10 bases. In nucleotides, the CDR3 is TGTGCCAGCAGTTTAACTCAGGTACCCTACGAGCAGTACTTC. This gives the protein CASSLTQVPYEQYF.

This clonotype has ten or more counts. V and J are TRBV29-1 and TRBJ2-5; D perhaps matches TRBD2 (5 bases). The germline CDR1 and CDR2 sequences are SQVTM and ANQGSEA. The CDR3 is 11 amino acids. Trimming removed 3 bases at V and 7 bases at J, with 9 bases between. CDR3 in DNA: TGCAGCGTTGACGAAGGGAGGACCCAGTACTTC. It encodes CSVDEGRTQYF. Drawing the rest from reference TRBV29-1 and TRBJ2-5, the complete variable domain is SAVISQKPSRDICQRGTSLTIQCQVDSQVTMMFWYRQQPGQSLTLIATANQGSEATYESGFVIDKFPISRPNLTFSTLTVSNMSPEDSSIYLCSVDEGRTQYFGPGTRLLVL.

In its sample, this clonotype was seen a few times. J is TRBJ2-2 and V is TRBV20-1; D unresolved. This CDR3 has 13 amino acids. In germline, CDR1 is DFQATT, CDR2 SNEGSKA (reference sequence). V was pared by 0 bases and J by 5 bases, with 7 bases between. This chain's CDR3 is CSARERQTGELFF. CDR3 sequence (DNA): TGCAGTGCTAGAGAACGCCAAACCGGGGAGCTGTTTTTT.

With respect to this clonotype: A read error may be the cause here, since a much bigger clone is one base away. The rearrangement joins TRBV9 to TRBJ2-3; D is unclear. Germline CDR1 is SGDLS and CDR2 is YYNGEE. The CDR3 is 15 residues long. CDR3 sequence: CASSPRMGSTDTLYF. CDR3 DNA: TGTGCCAGCAGCCCCCGGATGGGTAGCACAGATACGCTGTATTTT.

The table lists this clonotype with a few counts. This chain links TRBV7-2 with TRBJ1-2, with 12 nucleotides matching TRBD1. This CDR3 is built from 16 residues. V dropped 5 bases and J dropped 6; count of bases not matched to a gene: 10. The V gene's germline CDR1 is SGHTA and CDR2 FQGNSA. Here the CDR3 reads CASSPTTGQGAHGYTF. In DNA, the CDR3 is TGTGCCAGCAGCCCGACCACGGGACAGGGGGCCCATGGCTACACCTTC.

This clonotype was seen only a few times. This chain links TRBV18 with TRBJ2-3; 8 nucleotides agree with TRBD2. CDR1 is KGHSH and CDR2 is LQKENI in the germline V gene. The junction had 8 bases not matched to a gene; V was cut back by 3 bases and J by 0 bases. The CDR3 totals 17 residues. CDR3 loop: CASSPITSGPSTDTQYF. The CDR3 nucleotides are TGTGCCAGCTCACCGATTACTAGCGGCCCTAGCACAGATACGCAGTATTTT.

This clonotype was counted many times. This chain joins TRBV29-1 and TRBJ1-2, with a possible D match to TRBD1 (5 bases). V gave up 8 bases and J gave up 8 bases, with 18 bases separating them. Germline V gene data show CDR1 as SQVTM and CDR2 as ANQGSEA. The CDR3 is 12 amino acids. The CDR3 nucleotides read TGCAGCCCAACCGACAGTCCCGAGGGCTACACCTTC. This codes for CSPTDSPEGYTF.

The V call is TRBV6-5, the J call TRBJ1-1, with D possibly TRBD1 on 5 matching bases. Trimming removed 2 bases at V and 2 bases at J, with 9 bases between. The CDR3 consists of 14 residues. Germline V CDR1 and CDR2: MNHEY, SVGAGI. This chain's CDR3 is CASSYIQGNTEAFF. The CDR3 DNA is TGTGCCAGCAGTTACATCCAGGGCAACACTGAAGCTTTCTTT.

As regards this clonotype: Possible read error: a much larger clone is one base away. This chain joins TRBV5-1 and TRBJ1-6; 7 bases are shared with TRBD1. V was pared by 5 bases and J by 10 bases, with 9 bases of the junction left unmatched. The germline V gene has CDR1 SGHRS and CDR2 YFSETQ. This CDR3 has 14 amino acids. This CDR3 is CASSYPGGDSPLHF. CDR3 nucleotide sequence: TGCGCCAGCAGTTACCCAGGGGGTGACTCACCCCTCCACTTT. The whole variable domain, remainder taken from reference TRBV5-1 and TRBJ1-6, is KAGVTQTPRYLIKTRGQQVTLSCSPISGHRSVSWYQQTPGQGLQFLFEYFSETQRNKGNFPGRFSGRQFSNSRSEMNVSTLELGDSALYLCASSYPGGDSPLHFGNGTRLTVT.

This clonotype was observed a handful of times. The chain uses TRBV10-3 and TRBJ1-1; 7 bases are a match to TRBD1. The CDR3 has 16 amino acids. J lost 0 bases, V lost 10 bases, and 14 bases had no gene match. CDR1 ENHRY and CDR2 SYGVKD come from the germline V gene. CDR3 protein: CATARDSRMMNTEAFF. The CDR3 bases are TGTGCCACAGCCCGGGACAGTCGTATGATGAACACTGAAGCTTTCTTT.

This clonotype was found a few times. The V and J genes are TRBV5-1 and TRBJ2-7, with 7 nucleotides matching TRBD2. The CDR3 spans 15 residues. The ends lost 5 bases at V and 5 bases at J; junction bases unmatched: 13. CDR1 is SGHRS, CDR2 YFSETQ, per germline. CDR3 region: CASRPPGLVSHEQYF. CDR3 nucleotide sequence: TGCGCCAGCAGACCTCCCGGACTAGTTTCCCACGAGCAGTACTTC. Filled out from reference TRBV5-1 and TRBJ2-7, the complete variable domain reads KAGVTQTPRYLIKTRGQQVTLSCSPISGHRSVSWYQQTPGQGLQFLFEYFSETQRNKGNFPGRFSGRQFSNSRSEMNVSTLELGDSALYLCASRPPGLVSHEQYFGPGTRLTVT.

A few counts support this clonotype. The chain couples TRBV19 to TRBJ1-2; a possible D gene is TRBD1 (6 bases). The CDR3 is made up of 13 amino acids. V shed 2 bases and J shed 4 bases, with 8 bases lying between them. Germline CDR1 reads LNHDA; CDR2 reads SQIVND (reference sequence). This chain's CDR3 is CASSIRTAYGYTF. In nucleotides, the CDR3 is TGTGCCAGTAGTATACGGACAGCCTATGGCTACACCTTC.

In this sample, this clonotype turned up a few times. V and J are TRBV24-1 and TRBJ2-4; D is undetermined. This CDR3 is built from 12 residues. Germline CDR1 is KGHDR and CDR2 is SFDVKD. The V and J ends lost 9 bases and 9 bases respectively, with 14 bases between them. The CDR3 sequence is CATGSTDGIQYF. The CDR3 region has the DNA TGTGCCACCGGATCCACGGACGGCATTCAGTACTTC.